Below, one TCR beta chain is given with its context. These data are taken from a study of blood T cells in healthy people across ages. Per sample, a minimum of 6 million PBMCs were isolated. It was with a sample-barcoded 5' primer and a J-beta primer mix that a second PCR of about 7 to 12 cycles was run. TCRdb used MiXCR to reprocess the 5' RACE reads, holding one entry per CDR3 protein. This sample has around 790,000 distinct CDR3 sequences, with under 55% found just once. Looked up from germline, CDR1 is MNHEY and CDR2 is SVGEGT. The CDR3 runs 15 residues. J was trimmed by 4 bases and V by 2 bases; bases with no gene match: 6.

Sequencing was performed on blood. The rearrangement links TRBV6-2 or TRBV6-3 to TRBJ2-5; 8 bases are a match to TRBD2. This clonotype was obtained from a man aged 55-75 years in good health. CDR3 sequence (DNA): TGTGCCAGCAGTTACATACGGGGGGGCCCAGAGACCCAGTACTTC. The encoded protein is CASSYIRGGPETQYF.